Sequencing of this T cell receptor (beta chain) was carried out in a study of blood T cell repertoires in COVID-19. For the study at large: Specimens from acute and convalescent COVID-19 originated in the United States, Italy and Spain. In each case, the material was cDNA or gDNA derived from T cells, B-cell-depleted T cells, or PBMCs.

The germline V and J ends were trimmed by 3 bases and 4 bases, with 15 bases remaining between them. Germline loops: CDR1 MNHNS, CDR2 SASEGT. The CDR3 loop spans 15 amino acids. As handled by the study authors: Using reference gene primer amplification, nucleated cell counts were estimated. TCRdb's table, derived via immunoSEQ multiplex PCR, lists solely in-frame clones and lacks some. V, J and clone size reflect that table, while D and trimming were determined from the DNA. The repertoire has more than 50,000 clones, roughly nine tenths of them found once; the top ten carry over 3%. The receptor's source is a human donor in a cohort sampled during active COVID-19. Sample: peripheral blood. The chain joins TRBV6-1 to TRBJ1-2; a possible D gene is TRBD1 (5 bases). CDR3 amino acids: CASSDGGTEIYGYTF. In DNA, the CDR3 is TGTGCCAGCAGTGATGGGGGGACGGAAATCTATGGCTACACCTTC.